Listed below are T cell receptor beta chains from one sample, sequenced in a study of T cell changes during pregnancy in multiple sclerosis. Clones were read by immunoSEQ multiplex PCR, and TCRdb kept only the in-frame ones, dropping some. The sample shows around 44,000 clones, roughly 93% of them seen only once. The sequencing used CD8+ T cells from peripheral blood mononuclear cells, collected in the third trimester of pregnancy. These receptors were obtained from a female donor with multiple sclerosis, enrolled in a pregnancy study. Each CDR3 is given with its conserved first and last residue. D genes are given only for firm matches. Size is omitted from some rows. Given values are once, few, many or a class for expanded clones.

v_gene	j_gene	d_gene	abundance	CDR3nt	CDR3aa
TRBV10-2	TRBJ2-2	TRBD2	few	TGCGCCAGCAGTGAGTCGCTAGCGGGAGGGCCTGGTGGCGGGGAGCTGTTTTTT	CASSESLAGGPGGGELFF
TRBV30	TRBJ2-7	NA	NA	TGTGCCTGGATTCGGGGTACCGCAGAGCAGTACTTC	CAWIRGTAEQYF
TRBV9	TRBJ1-1	NA	NA	TGTGCCAGCAACCTCCCCCGGACTGAAGCTTTCTTT	CASNLPRTEAFF
TRBV7-2	TRBJ2-7	TRBD2	NA	TGTGCCAGCAGCTACGGACTAGCGGGAGATGGCCCCTTCTCCGAGCAGTACTTC	CASSYGLAGDGPFSEQYF
TRBV9	TRBJ2-3	NA	NA	TGTGCCAGCAGCGTGGCAGGAGGGCTAGATACGCAGTATTTT	CASSVAGGLDTQYF
TRBV10-3	TRBJ2-3	TRBD2	NA	TGTGCCATCAGTGAGTTCGGGAAGCGGGAGGGCGCAGATACGCAGTATTTT	CAISEFGKREGADTQYF
TRBV28	TRBJ2-7	TRBD1	NA	TGTGCCAGCAGTTCCAAATACCAGGGACAGGGGTTCTCCGAGCAGTACTTC	CASSSKYQGQGFSEQYF
TRBV9	TRBJ2-5	NA	few	TGTGCCAGCAGCGGCGGAGGGCTCCCGGGGGAGACCCAGTACTTC	CASSGGGLPGETQYF
TRBV7-9	TRBJ2-5	NA	NA	TGTGCCAGCAGCTTTTTTGGGTGGGCTAAAGAGACCCAGTACTTC	CASSFFGWAKETQYF
TRBV2	TRBJ2-7	TRBD1	once	TGTGCCAGCAGTGTGTGGACAGGGAGCTACGAGCAGTACTTC	CASSVWTGSYEQYF
TRBV7-9	TRBJ2-7	NA	NA	TGTGCCAGCAGCTCCGAGACCGCCCCCGCGGGCGAGCAGTACTTC	CASSSETAPAGEQYF
TRBV7-8	TRBJ1-2	NA	NA	TGTGCCAGCAGCTTAGGGGCGGGGCCCTACTATGGCTACACCTTC	CASSLGAGPYYGYTF
TRBV28	TRBJ2-7	NA	NA	TGTGCCAGCAGTCTTGACAGCTACGAGCAGTACTTC	CASSLDSYEQYF
TRBV4-2	TRBJ2-3	NA	NA	TGTGCCAGCAGCCAAGTCCGGGGGGCTCGTGATACGCAGTATTTT	CASSQVRGARDTQYF
TRBV4-1	TRBJ2-7	NA	NA	TGCGCCAGCAGCCTCGACAGGATATCATACGAGCAGTACTTC	CASSLDRISYEQYF
TRBV28	TRBJ2-1	TRBD2	NA	TGTGCCAGTAAGACCCGGGAGGCGCAGGACAATGAGCAGTTCTTC	CASKTREAQDNEQFF
TRBV6-5	TRBJ2-2	NA	NA	TGTGCCAGCAGTTACTCGACAGGACTAGATACCGGGGAGCTGTTTTTT	CASSYSTGLDTGELFF
TRBV27	TRBJ2-2	NA	NA	TGTGCCAGCAGTCTTTACACCGGGGAGCTGTTTTTT	CASSLYTGELFF
TRBV7-9	TRBJ1-1	NA	NA	TGTGCCAGCACCCTATTGGGAGGGGATACTGAAGCTTTCTTT	CASTLLGGDTEAFF
TRBV19	TRBJ2-7	NA	NA	TGTGCCAGTGGCCCCACAGGAGGGGCCTACGAGCAGTACTTC	CASGPTGGAYEQYF
TRBV7-9	TRBJ2-1	TRBD2	NA	TGTGCCAGCAGCCCGCGGGGGGAGAGCTACAATGAGCAGTTCTTC	CASSPRGESYNEQFF
TRBV5-1	TRBJ2-1	TRBD2	once	TGCGCCAGCAGCTTACCTAGCGGGGTAGTTATTGACTACAATGAGCAGTTCTTC	CASSLPSGVVIDYNEQFF
TRBV28	TRBJ2-7	TRBD1	NA	TGTGCCACATCTGAAACAGGGGTGTCCTACGAGCAGTACTTC	CATSETGVSYEQYF
TRBV7-2	TRBJ2-7	NA	NA	TGTGCCAGCGGCGAGGGGGTCTCCTACGAGCAGTACTTC	CASGEGVSYEQYF
TRBV19	TRBJ2-7	TRBD1	NA	TGTGCCAGTAGTCCCGGGACAGGATCCTACGAGCAGTACTTC	CASSPGTGSYEQYF
TRBV10-3	TRBJ1-2	NA	once	TGTGCCATCAGTTTAGGTCAGGGAACGGGAGCTAACTATGGCTACACCTTC	CAISLGQGTGANYGYTF
TRBV11-1	TRBJ2-5	NA	NA	TGTGCCAGCAGCTTAGGGGAGGAGCAAGAGACCCAGTACTTC	CASSLGEEQETQYF
TRBV28	TRBJ2-7	TRBD1	NA	TGTGCCAGCAGTTTATCCACGGGGACAGGGACGCCCGAGCAGTACTTC	CASSLSTGTGTPEQYF
TRBV19	TRBJ2-5	TRBD2	NA	TGTGCCAGTAGTATTGGATGGACTAGCGGGAAACAAGAGACCCAGTACTTC	CASSIGWTSGKQETQYF
TRBV7-9	TRBJ2-1	NA	once	TGTGTTACCGTAAGAATGGGGGTAGCGGACAATGAGCAGTTCTTC	CVTVRMGVADNEQFF
TRBV19	TRBJ2-3	NA	NA	TGTGCCAGTAGGAACCAAGAGGGCCTTGTTACAGATACGCAGTATTTT	CASRNQEGLVTDTQYF
TRBV7-9	TRBJ2-2	TRBD2	NA	TGTGCCAGCAGCTTAGAGCTAGCGGGAGCGAACACCGGGGAGCTGTTTTTT	CASSLELAGANTGELFF
TRBV5-1	TRBJ1-1	NA	NA	TGCGCCAGCAGCGCCGGTATGGCTCTGGAGTTCGGGGTAAGTTTAGCTTTCTTT	CASSAGMALEFGVSLAFF
TRBV7-9	TRBJ2-1	TRBD1	NA	TGTGCCAGCAGCGCGGGACAGGGGGCAAACAATGAGCAGTTCTTC	CASSAGQGANNEQFF
TRBV5-4	TRBJ2-1	TRBD1	once	TGTGCCAGCAGCACTACAGGGGGCTGGCCCAATGAGCAGTTCTTC	CASSTTGGWPNEQFF
TRBV27	TRBJ2-3	TRBD2	NA	TGTGCCAGCAGTTTATTTTCTAGCGGGATCTTCACAGATACGCAGTATTTT	CASSLFSSGIFTDTQYF
TRBV9	TRBJ2-1	NA	NA	TGTGCCAGCAGCGTCTCAGGTATCAATGAGCAGTTCTTC	CASSVSGINEQFF
TRBV2	TRBJ2-3	TRBD2	NA	TGTGCCAGCGGGGAGGGGCCAGCGGGAGGCCCAACAGATACGCAGTATTTT	CASGEGPAGGPTDTQYF
TRBV2	TRBJ1-5	TRBD1	NA	TGTGCCAGCAGTCGACAGGGGGGCAATCAGCCCCAGCATTTT	CASSRQGGNQPQHF
TRBV28	TRBJ1-1	NA	NA	TGTGCCAGCAGTTTGAGAGTAGATCTGAACACTGAAGCTTTCTTT	CASSLRVDLNTEAFF
TRBV6-6	TRBJ2-7	TRBD2	NA	TGTGCCAGCAGCCTACCAGCGGGGGAGCAGTACTTC	CASSLPAGEQYF
TRBV5-6	TRBJ2-6	NA	once	TGTGCCAGCAGCTTGGTATCTGGGGCCAACGTCCTGACTTTC	CASSLVSGANVLTF
TRBV29-1	TRBJ2-7	TRBD2	NA	TGCAGCGTCGGAACACTAGCGGGAGGTTCCCACGAGCAGTACTTC	CSVGTLAGGSHEQYF
TRBV15	TRBJ2-1	TRBD2	few	TGTGCCACCAGCAGAGATCGACTAGCGGGAGGCATCCATGAGCAGTTCTTC	CATSRDRLAGGIHEQFF
TRBV28	TRBJ2-7	TRBD1	NA	TGTGCGAGTGCGGGACAGGTCCTTAATAGGGCTCCCGAGCAGTACTTC	CASAGQVLNRAPEQYF